One and the same sample provided the 31 T cell receptor beta chains below, sequenced in a study of blood T cell repertoires in COVID-19. TCRdb keeps only in-frame clones here, not all; method: immunoSEQ multiplex PCR. The table includes 95,000 to 100,000 clones, 80% to 95% detected once. The sample was peripheral blood. The origin of the receptors is a man aged 45-65 years with active COVID-19.

The chain is built from TRBV2 and TRBJ1-5; no firm D call. This CDR3 contains 12 residues. Germline V gives CDR1 SNHLY, CDR2 FYNNEI. Trimming shortened V by 6 bases and J by 6 bases, and 9 bases separated the two germline ends. The CDR3 loop reads CASRDTSQPQHF. CDR3 DNA sequence: TGTGCCAGCAGAGACACCAGTCAGCCCCAGCATTTT.

The V gene is TRBV12-3 or TRBV12-4, the J gene TRBJ2-1, with 7 bases aligning to TRBD2. The CDR3 consists of 13 residues. The junction had 7 bases not matched to a gene; V was cut back by 5 bases and J by 9 bases. The CDR3, as DNA: TGTGCCAGCAGTCCCGGGCGCGGGGGTGAGCAGTTCTTC. Residues: CASSPGRGGEQFF.

The rearrangement joins TRBV18 to TRBJ1-5, with 7 bases that match TRBD1. The CDR3 runs 14 residues. V shed 5 bases, J shed 7 bases, and the junction held 8 bases outside the gene matches. Germline V gene data show CDR1 as KGHSH and CDR2 as LQKENI. The CDR3 DNA is TGTGCCAGCTCATTAGCGACAGGGCCACAGCCCCAGCATTTT. As protein: CASSLATGPQPQHF.

The chain is built from TRBV18 and TRBJ1-1; D is undetermined. CDR3 length equals 14 residues. Trimming stripped 0 bases from V and 2 bases from J, with 7 bases between. Germline V gives CDR1 KGHSH, CDR2 LQKENI. CDR3 nucleotides: TGTGCCAGCTCACCACCAGAGAGAAACACTGAAGCTTTCTTT. This codes for CASSPPERNTEAFF.

The chain recombines TRBV5-1 with TRBJ2-7; D might be TRBD1 (6 bases). In germline, CDR1 is SGHRS, CDR2 YFSETQ. The CDR3 extends over 14 amino acids. Trimming removed 4 bases from V and 0 bases from J, with 11 bases in between. CDR3 residues: CASSTVQGSYEQYF. The DNA for the CDR3 is TGCGCCAGCAGCACCGTACAGGGCTCCTACGAGCAGTACTTC.

V is TRBV5-1 and J is TRBJ2-1; a weak D match, TRBD2 (5 bases). The V and J ends lost 2 bases and 0 bases respectively, with 6 bases between them. Germline lookup yields CDR1 SGHRS and CDR2 YFSETQ. The CDR3 extends over 14 amino acids. The CDR3 region is CASSFSDSYNEQFF. The CDR3 nucleotides read TGCGCCAGCAGCTTTAGCGACTCCTACAATGAGCAGTTCTTC.

The chain combines TRBV28 with TRBJ2-3; perhaps TRBD2 as D (6 bases). The V end lost 4 bases, the J end lost 2 bases, and 13 bases lay between the germline ends. In germline, CDR1 is MDHEN, CDR2 SYDVKM. The CDR3 is made up of 15 amino acids. The chain's CDR3 is CASSSNRDSTDTQYF. The CDR3 DNA reads TGTGCCAGCAGTTCGAACCGGGACTCCACAGATACGCAGTATTTT.

The chain has TRBV7-8 and TRBJ2-3; 14 nucleotides line up with TRBD2. CDR3 length equals 18 residues. V was pared by 4 bases and J by 0 bases, with 6 bases of the junction left unmatched. Germline loops: CDR1 SGHVS, CDR2 FQNEAQ. The CDR3 is CASSSGLAGGISTDTQYF. For the CDR3, the DNA is TGTGCCAGCAGCTCTGGACTAGCGGGAGGTATTAGCACAGATACGCAGTATTTT.

Turning to this clone: The junction shows a germline mismatch at one end, possibly a read error. The V and J genes are TRBV12-5 and TRBJ2-1; possibly TRBD2 for D (6 bases). Germline V CDR1 and CDR2: LGHNT, FRNRAP. The CDR3 totals 14 residues. The CDR3 sequence: CASGLGLPASEQFF. The CDR3 DNA reads TGTGCTAGTGGGTTGGGACTTCCCGCGTCGGAGCAGTTCTTC.

The chain employs TRBV4-1 and TRBJ2-3, with TRBD1 identical over 11 bases. With 3 bases clipped from V and 2 bases from J, the junction kept 13 bases outside the gene matches. The CDR3 loop spans 19 amino acids. Germline V CDR1 and CDR2: MGHRA, YSYEKL. The CDR3 DNA sequence: TGCGCCAGCAGCCATAAGGACGGGACAGGGGGGAGCTCCACAGATACGCAGTATTTT. Protein product: CASSHKDGTGGSSTDTQYF.

The J gene is TRBJ1-6, the V gene TRBV5-5; 7 nucleotides align to TRBD1. Germline trimming cut 3 bases from V and 5 bases from J; bases unmatched to any gene: 5. Germline loops: CDR1 SGHKS, CDR2 YYEKEE (reference sequence). CDR3 length equals 15 residues. DNA of the CDR3: TGTGCCAGCAGCTCGGGGGACAGCAATAATTCACCCCTCCACTTT. Amino acid sequence: CASSSGDSNNSPLHF.

This chain links TRBV5-1 with TRBJ2-7; D is uncertain. V dropped 1 base and J dropped 2 bases, with 13 bases sitting between them. Germline values: CDR1 SGHRS, CDR2 YFSETQ. The CDR3 loop spans 15 amino acids. The CDR3 loop reads CASSLLRSPPYEQYF. In DNA, the CDR3 is TGCGCCAGCAGCTTGTTGCGGAGCCCACCCTACGAGCAGTACTTC.

V gene TRBV25-1 combines with J gene TRBJ1-1; 7 nucleotides match TRBD1. Germline assignment: CDR1 MGHDK and CDR2 SYGVNS. The CDR3 sequence is 14 residues long. With 7 bases clipped from V and 6 bases from J, the junction kept 11 bases outside the gene matches. The CDR3 sequence is CASTQGGFSPEAFF. The CDR3 DNA follows: TGTGCCAGCACCCAAGGGGGCTTTAGCCCTGAAGCTTTCTTT.

V usage is TRBV5-5 and J usage is TRBJ2-4; 9 bases match TRBD1. CDR3 size: 12 residues. Unmatched junction bases numbered 4, after V lost 7 bases and J lost 8 bases. CDR1 and CDR2 (germline): SGHKS, YYEKEE (reference sequence). The CDR3 region is CASRDRGDIQYF. The CDR3 coding sequence is TGTGCCAGCCGCGACAGGGGGGACATTCAGTACTTC.

V usage is TRBV6-4 and J usage is TRBJ2-2; TRBD2 aligns across 10 bases. The V segment lost 2 bases and the J segment 3 bases; nucleotides outside the gene matches: 3. The germline gives CDR1 MRHNA, CDR2 SNTAGT. This CDR3 is built from 16 residues. CDR3 in DNA: TGTGCCAGCAGTGACACACTAGCGGGACACACCGGGGAGCTGTTTTTT. Protein sequence: CASSDTLAGHTGELFF.

This rearrangement joins TRBV7-2 to TRBJ1-5; D is unclear. V was clipped by 5 bases and J by 1 base, with 6 bases between them. The CDR3 covers 13 residues. Germline CDR1 SGHTA, CDR2 FQGNSA. The CDR3 reads CASSRQSNQPQHF. CDR3 nucleotides: TGTGCCAGCAGCCGACAAAGCAATCAGCCCCAGCATTTT.

V is TRBV10-2 and J is TRBJ1-3; maybe TRBD1 (5 bases). The CDR3 consists of 16 residues. Germline V gene lookup returns CDR1 WSHSY and CDR2 SAAADI. The V end lost 4 bases, the J end lost 1 base, and 14 bases lay between the germline ends. The CDR3 sequence: CASSGGGAVSGNTIYF. The CDR3, as DNA: TGCGCCAGCAGTGGTGGCGGGGCGGTATCTGGAAACACCATATATTTT.

The CDR3 coding sequence is TGTGCCACCTCCGCGGGGGCGTCGTATGGCTACACCTTC. It specifies CATSAGASYGYTF. The chain recombines TRBV28 with TRBJ1-2, with D perhaps TRBD1 (6 bases). With 10 bases removed from V and 5 bases from J, the gap between germline ends came to 17 bases. This CDR3 region has 13 residues. Germline CDR1 and CDR2: MDHEN and SYDVKM.

This clone appeared once. This sequence joins TRBV19 and TRBJ2-1; TRBD2 matches at 7 bases. V dropped 5 bases and J dropped 9; count of bases not matched to a gene: 13. This CDR3 is built from 15 residues. Germline CDR1 is LNHDA and CDR2 is SQIVND (reference sequence). The CDR3, as DNA: TGTGCCAGTAGTGGGGGGGGTACGAAGCTTCCTGAGCAGTTCTTC. Its protein is CASSGGGTKLPEQFF.

The chain employs TRBV2 and TRBJ1-6; 7 positions agree with TRBD1. The CDR3 extends over 16 amino acids. Trimming cost V 6 bases and J 7 bases; bases outside gene matches: 12. The germline gives CDR1 SNHLY, CDR2 FYNNEI. DNA of the CDR3: TGTGCCAGCAGAGGAGAGACAGGGAGTGTAAATTCACCCCTCCACTTT. It codes for CASRGETGSVNSPLHF.

The chain combines TRBV9 with TRBJ2-4; tentatively, D is TRBD2 (5 bases). The CDR3 runs 12 residues. Germline V lookup: CDR1 SGDLS, CDR2 YYNGEE. V was cut by 2 bases and J by 9 bases, with 9 bases left in between. CDR3: CASSVQSGIQYF. CDR3 DNA: TGTGCCAGCAGCGTTCAAAGCGGCATTCAGTACTTC.

The chain recombines TRBV3-1 (or the pseudogene TRBV3-2) with TRBJ1-2, with D hard to call. The CDR3 has 13 amino acids. V was trimmed by 1 base and J by 8 bases, leaving 11 bases between them. Germline V lookup: CDR1 LGHDT, CDR2 YNNKEL (reference sequence). CDR3: CASSQGKGGGYTF. CDR3 in DNA: TGTGCCAGCAGCCAAGGCAAGGGAGGAGGCTACACCTTC.

The DNA for the CDR3 is TGTGCCAGCAGTTTACTTGGGACAGGGGCCTACACAGATACGCAGTATTTT. It encodes CASSLLGTGAYTDTQYF. The chain is built from TRBV28 and TRBJ2-3; 10 nucleotides line up with TRBD1. This CDR3 is 17 amino acids long. The junction had 7 bases not matched to a gene; V was cut back by 2 bases and J by 2 bases. Germline lookup yields CDR1 MDHEN and CDR2 SYDVKM.

The chain combines TRBV12-3 or TRBV12-4 with TRBJ1-5; D remains ambiguous. V dropped 3 bases and J dropped 5 bases, with 8 bases sitting between them. This CDR3 has 13 residues. CDR3 residues: CASSLREDQPQHF. As DNA, the CDR3 is TGTGCCAGCAGTTTGAGGGAGGATCAGCCCCAGCATTTT.

The gene calls are TRBV7-2 and TRBJ2-5, with a possible D match to TRBD2 (5 bases). Germline-derived CDR1 and CDR2 are SGHTA and FQGNSA. The CDR3 length is 16 residues. V lost 5 bases and J lost 2, with 18 bases in between. The CDR3 region is CASSGRTSRSQETQYF. CDR3 sequence (DNA): TGTGCCAGCAGCGGAAGGACTTCCCGGTCGCAAGAGACCCAGTACTTC.

A few counts support this clone. V and J are TRBV27 and TRBJ1-6; 8 positions agree with TRBD1. Per germline, CDR1 MNHEY and CDR2 SMNVEV (reference sequence). V dropped 5 bases and J dropped 7; count of bases not matched to a gene: 10. The CDR3 has 16 residues. CDR3 loop: CASSTLLDRGNSPLHF. The CDR3 nucleotides read TGTGCCAGCAGTACTCTCCTCGACAGGGGAAATTCACCCCTCCACTTT.

This clone was picked up a small number of times. For the CDR3, the DNA is TGTGCCACTCGTAAGGACTCAGGCCCCTACAATGAGCAGTTCTTC. It codes for CATRKDSGPYNEQFF. V usage is TRBV28 and J usage is TRBJ2-1, with D possibly being TRBD2 (5 bases). Deletions cut 10 bases from V and 2 bases from J, with 18 bases between. Germline-derived CDR1 and CDR2 are MDHEN and SYDVKM. The CDR3 is made up of 15 amino acids.

The count of this clone is one. The CDR3 spells CASSSAGGTEQFF. The CDR3 nucleotides read TGCGCCAGCAGCTCGGCAGGGGGCACTGAGCAGTTCTTC. The chain is built from TRBV5-1 and TRBJ2-1; 8 bases are a match to TRBD1. The CDR3 spans 13 residues. Unmatched junction bases numbered 5, after V lost 3 bases and J lost 9 bases. Germline CDR1 reads SGHRS; CDR2 reads YFSETQ.

The genes are TRBV10-3 and TRBJ2-1; TRBD1 aligns across 11 bases. This CDR3 has 15 amino acids. Germline V gene lookup returns CDR1 ENHRY and CDR2 SYGVKD. J gave up 4 bases and V 4 bases, and 3 bases lay outside the gene matches. The CDR3 bases are TGTGCCATCAGTGTGGGGACAGGGGGATACAATGAGCAGTTCTTC. This encodes CAISVGTGGYNEQFF.

The chain joins TRBV6-5 to TRBJ1-4, with 10 nucleotides matching TRBD1. CDR1 is MNHEY and CDR2 is SVGAGI in the germline V gene. The CDR3 is 15 residues long. The junction had 2 bases not matched to a gene; V was cut back by 2 bases and J by 5 bases. This CDR3 is CASSYRTGGNEKLFF. CDR3 sequence (DNA): TGTGCCAGCAGTTACCGGACAGGGGGGAATGAAAAACTGTTTTTT.

The chain uses TRBV28 and TRBJ2-2; possibly TRBD1 for D (5 bases). Trimming cost V 5 bases and J 5 bases, with 12 bases left between them. The length of the CDR3 is 14 residues. Germline values: CDR1 MDHEN, CDR2 SYDVKM. In DNA form, the CDR3 reads TGTGCCAGCAGTAGTGGGGCAGCGACCGGGGAGCTGTTTTTT. Translated: CASSSGAATGELFF.